Described below is a single T cell receptor (beta chain) sequence and its context. No antigen is known for it. One base away there is no much larger clone; base qualities are not given. V and J are truncated by 3 bases and 4 bases respectively, leaving an intervening sequence of 10 bases. Spanning cysteine to phenylalanine, the CDR3 consists of 14 amino acids. The entry retains the CDR3 DNA only, 42 bases that are in frame from base 1. CDR1 and CDR2, looked up from the germline V gene, are MGHDK and SYGVNS. Donors formed part of the validation cohort, which comprised 120 subjects and was distinct from the first cohort of over 500 subjects. The method was the immunoSEQ multiplex PCR assay. Per the authors' processing: A statistical classification framework was built to diagnose cytomegalovirus status from the catalog of TCR beta chain sequences. This immuneACCESS table, as held by TCRdb, lists in-frame sequences with V and J called but not all clones. Of the missing ones, under half trace to an unresolved V gene in checked studies; the others have no known cause. V and J calls and clone size are as listed in that table; D and trimming were resolved from the DNA. Across this sample there are some 85,000 clones, with approximately 96% seen only once. About 1.3% of the sample lies in the top ten.

These data originate in a study of cytomegalovirus exposure and HLA in healthy donors (dated by TCRdb to about 2017). Notes on the research overall: The 500 to 700 repertoires of the first cohort and the roughly 120 validation repertoires were produced on the same platform, according to a later analysis. A separate validation cohort of 100 to 150 different subjects was used in addition to the approximately 640-subject first cohort. The study combined high-throughput TCR immunosequencing, statistical association of individual TCRs with disease status, and machine learning to predict cytomegalovirus infection status. The study aimed to test whether cataloging public T cell receptors could reveal signatures of past pathogen exposure.

Study-wide conclusions, independent of this receptor: A later analysis lacked HLA typing for the validation cohort, so it scored co-occurrence in that cohort across all 120 or so repertoires. While some public TCRs were present in many individuals, most TCR sequences turned up only very rarely across donors. The study listed 150 to 200 TCR beta chains as associated with cytomegalovirus. In both the original and validation cohorts, the classifier was reported to diagnose cytomegalovirus status with high specificity and sensitivity. The authors suggested that the approach could potentially be generalized to other disease states and immunological phenotypes. A few of the identified cytomegalovirus-associated TCR beta chains were confirmed in vitro to be specific for cytomegalovirus antigens. Of the cluster scores, approximately 95% were above 0 in a later analysis, which found that TCRs clustered in the first cohort also tended to co-occur in the 120 or so validation repertoires.

The rearranged segments are TRBV25-1 and TRBJ1-3; the best D guess is TRBD1, with 6 bases matching. The sequence was collected from a woman aged 18-29 years in good health and CMV-seronegative. The source material was PBMCs. The nucleotide sequence reads TGTGCCAGCAGTGACTTGGGGACAGGAAACACCATATATTTT. It translates to CASSDLGTGNTIYF.